Below, 20 T cell receptor beta chains from the same sample are listed, as sequenced in a study of blood T cells in healthy people across ages. Using a J-beta primer mix together with a sample-barcoded 5' primer, a second PCR was run for roughly 6 to 11 cycles. MiXCR was run by TCRdb on the 5' RACE reads, yielding one entry per CDR3 protein. The table lists 650,000 to 900,000 distinct CDR3 sequences, 62% of them singletons. Sequenced input: blood. These receptors all come from a man aged 25 to 40 in good health.

The J gene is TRBJ2-1, the V gene TRBV12-3 or TRBV12-4; no reliable D call. V was cut by 5 bases and J by 3 bases, with 11 bases left in between. This CDR3 comprises 14 residues. CDR3: CASSLDMCYNEQFF. CDR3 coding DNA: TGTGCCAGCAGTCTTGATATGTGCTACAATGAGCAGTTCTTC.

The chain combines TRBV3-1 with TRBJ1-2; D uncertain. The germline V gene encodes CDR1 LGHDT and CDR2 YNNKEL (reference sequence). This CDR3 spans 13 amino acids. V shed 1 base and J shed 6 bases, with 9 bases lying between them. CDR3 nucleotide sequence: TGTGCCAGCAGCCAAGGTTTACGGGATGGCTACACCTTC. It specifies CASSQGLRDGYTF.

The gene calls are TRBV6-5 and TRBJ2-1, with 14 positions matching TRBD2. The junction had 14 bases not matched to a gene; V was cut back by 4 bases and J by 9 bases. This CDR3 spans 18 amino acids. CDR1 is MNHEY, CDR2 SVGAGI, per germline. The CDR3: CASSSDRLAGGLGVEQFF. CDR3 DNA: TGTGCCAGCAGTTCCGACCGACTAGCGGGGGGGCTCGGGGTTGAGCAGTTCTTC.

The chain joins TRBV7-9 to TRBJ2-5; D is unresolved. Near its end, the DNA agrees better with TRBJ2-7, so the J call may be wrong. The CDR3 runs 15 residues. Germline V gives CDR1 SEHNR, CDR2 FQNEAQ (reference sequence). DNA of the CDR3: TGTGCCAGCAGCTTAGTTGGCAGGCCCGCCTCCGAGCAGTACTTC. The encoded protein is CASSLVGRPASEQYF.

This chain uses TRBV18 with TRBJ2-6; 8 nucleotides align to TRBD1. This CDR3 has 18 residues. Germline CDR1 reads KGHSH; CDR2 reads LQKENI. Losses at the gene ends were 3 bases for V and 0 bases for J; bases not matched to a gene: 7. CDR3 in DNA: TGTGCCAGCTCACCTCAACAGGGGGTCAACTCTGGGGCCAACGTCCTGACTTTC. Its protein product is CASSPQQGVNSGANVLTF.

This chain's CDR3 is CASSPWTADTQYF. CDR3 nucleotide sequence: TGTGCCAGCAGCCCGTGGACAGCAGATACGCAGTATTTT. This chain connects TRBV11-1 to TRBJ2-3, with D tentatively TRBD1 (6 bases). Germline CDR1 is SGHAT and CDR2 is FQDESV (reference sequence). The CDR3 consists of 13 residues. V was cut by 5 bases and J by 4 bases, with 10 bases left in between.

V and J are TRBV20-1 and TRBJ2-7; TRBD1 aligns across 7 bases. CDR1 is DFQATT and CDR2 is SNEGSKA in the germline V gene (reference sequence). V dropped 5 bases and J dropped 2; count of bases not matched to a gene: 9. CDR3 length: 14 residues. This CDR3 reads CSAGGQNLPYEQYF. The CDR3 DNA is TGCAGTGCTGGGGGACAGAACCTTCCCTACGAGCAGTACTTC.

A few counts support this clonotype. The chain has TRBV9 and TRBJ2-1; D may be TRBD2 (6 bases). Germline lookup yields CDR1 SGDLS and CDR2 YYNGEE. The CDR3 consists of 14 residues. The V end lost 0 bases, the J end lost 8 bases, and 12 bases lay between the germline ends. The CDR3 loop reads CASSVEAGSDEQFF. Here the CDR3 DNA reads TGTGCCAGCAGCGTAGAGGCGGGGTCTGATGAGCAGTTCTTC.

The rearrangement uses TRBV20-1 and TRBJ2-7; the D gene is possibly TRBD1 (6 bases). CDR1 and CDR2 from the germline V gene are DFQATT and SNEGSKA (reference sequence). This CDR3 is built from 14 residues. The V end was cut by 5 bases, the J end by 0 bases, with 14 bases between. In nucleotides, the CDR3 is TGCAGTGCTTCGGACAGTCAGAGCTCCTACGAGCAGTACTTC. Protein product: CSASDSQSSYEQYF.

V gene TRBV20-1 combines with J gene TRBJ2-1; D is ambiguous. From germline, CDR1 is DFQATT and CDR2 SNEGSKA (reference sequence). The CDR3 runs 12 residues. V lost 0 bases and J 10 bases, leaving 10 bases between the germline ends. The CDR3 region has the DNA TGCAGTGCTAGAGATCGGGCCCCAGAGCAGTTCTTC. Translating it yields CSARDRAPEQFF.

The chain recombines TRBV6-5 with TRBJ1-2; D remains unclear. V dropped 2 bases and J dropped 7 bases, with 14 bases sitting between them. The CDR3 is made up of 14 amino acids. CDR1 and CDR2 (germline): MNHEY, SVGAGI. The CDR3 loop is CASSYGDPGSGYTF. Written as DNA, the CDR3 is TGTGCCAGCAGTTACGGCGACCCCGGGTCTGGCTACACCTTC.

This chain uses TRBV29-1 with TRBJ1-2; 7 bases align to TRBD1. The germline V gene has CDR1 SQVTM and CDR2 ANQGSEA. The V segment lost 6 bases and the J segment 8 bases; nucleotides outside the gene matches: 12. The CDR3 loop spans 13 amino acids. CDR3 DNA: TGCAGCGTCCCCAGGGGGGGCGTTACCGGCTACACCTTC. This codes for CSVPRGGVTGYTF.

The chain uses TRBV5-1 and TRBJ2-3, with TRBD1 identical over 7 bases. The CDR3 runs 15 residues. V gave up 2 bases and J gave up 5 bases; unmatched junction bases: 8. In germline, CDR1 is SGHRS, CDR2 YFSETQ. CDR3: CASSLNRGKGDTQYF. CDR3 coding DNA: TGCGCCAGCAGCTTAAACAGGGGAAAGGGAGATACGCAGTATTTT.

A few counts support this clonotype. The gene calls are TRBV20-1 and TRBJ2-1; 14 positions match TRBD2. Germline-derived CDR1 and CDR2 are DFQATT and SNEGSKA (reference sequence). V lost 1 base, J lost 7 bases, and 15 bases stayed unmatched. The CDR3 totals 19 residues. The CDR3 DNA reads TGCAGTGCTAGAGCCCGGACTAGCGGGGGGAGGTTGATGTGGAATGAGCAGTTCTTC. Its translation: CSARARTSGGRLMWNEQFF.

The chain combines TRBV20-1 with TRBJ2-1; D is uncertain. V lost 6 bases to trimming and J lost 0 bases, with 15 bases between them. The V gene's germline CDR1 is DFQATT and CDR2 SNEGSKA (reference sequence). This CDR3 has 15 amino acids. CDR3 protein: CSARTGPSSYNEQFF. The CDR3 DNA reads TGCAGTGCGAGAACTGGCCCAAGCTCCTACAATGAGCAGTTCTTC.

V and J are TRBV28 and TRBJ2-7, with 9 bases that match TRBD2. Germline V CDR1 and CDR2: MDHEN, SYDVKM. This CDR3 is built from 18 residues. V lost 4 bases and J lost 0; bases outside the gene matches: 13. CDR3 region: CASSSLVAGDSRSYEQYF. The CDR3 coding sequence is TGTGCCAGCAGTTCGTTAGTAGCGGGGGATTCTCGCTCCTACGAGCAGTACTTC.

The chain is built from TRBV4-2 and TRBJ2-3; 11 nucleotides align to TRBD2. Germline lookup yields CDR1 LGHNA and CDR2 YNFKEQ. The ends lost 0 bases at V and 7 bases at J; junction bases unmatched: 9. The CDR3 sequence is 17 residues long. CDR3 loop: CASSQDPPTSGMNTQYF. In nucleotides, the CDR3 is TGTGCCAGCAGCCAAGATCCACCGACTAGCGGGATGAATACGCAGTATTTT.

This clonotype turned up a few times. The V and J genes are TRBV6-1 and TRBJ2-1, with 7 nucleotides matching TRBD2. The V gene's germline CDR1 is MNHNS and CDR2 SASEGT. This CDR3 spans 13 amino acids. Trimming removed 2 bases from V and 6 bases from J; junction bases left unmatched: 1. For the CDR3, the DNA is TGTGCCAGCAGTGAATGGGGGGGCAATGAGCAGTTCTTC. Translating it yields CASSEWGGNEQFF.

The gene calls are TRBV12-3 or TRBV12-4 and TRBJ2-3, with 7 bases identical to TRBD2. This CDR3 region has 12 residues. V shed 6 bases and J 13 bases; nucleotides not matched to a gene: 10. The CDR3 nucleotides read TGTGCCAGCAGCCCGACTAGCCTGGGGGAGTATTTT. This encodes CASSPTSLGEYF.

V usage is TRBV9 and J usage is TRBJ1-2; the match to TRBD1 covers 10 bases. Germline V gene sequence: CDR1 SGDLS, CDR2 YYNGEE. The CDR3 contains 16 residues. The V segment lost 0 bases and the J segment 5 bases; nucleotides outside the gene matches: 7. CDR3: CASSVVTGQGRYGYTF. CDR3 DNA: TGTGCCAGCAGCGTAGTAACGGGACAGGGGAGGTATGGCTACACCTTC.